Shown below are 24 T cell receptor beta chains from a single sample sequenced in a study of T cells of healthy individuals. TCRdb re-analysed the 5' RACE reads in MiXCR, keeping a single row per CDR3 protein. The sample shows about 100,000 distinct CDR3 sequences, approximately 15% of them seen only once. Receptors were obtained from a human donor in good health.

This clonotype was counted only a few times. The chain recombines TRBV20-1 with TRBJ2-3; TRBD2 aligns across 10 bases. Germline CDR1 and CDR2: DFQATT and SNEGSKA (reference sequence). The trim removed 3 bases at V and 0 bases at J, leaving 6 bases unmatched. CDR3 size: 16 residues. This CDR3 reads CSASTSGATSTDTQYF. CDR3 bases: TGCAGTGCTAGCACTAGCGGGGCAACTAGCACAGATACGCAGTATTTT.

This clonotype was counted a few times. This chain uses TRBV6-4 with TRBJ2-1; 10 bases are a match to TRBD1. This CDR3 spans 15 amino acids. J lost 3 bases, V lost 5 bases, and 4 bases had no gene match. The V gene's germline CDR1 is MRHNA and CDR2 SNTAGT. The CDR3 protein is CASSSGTGDYNEQFF. CDR3 coding DNA: TGTGCCAGCAGTTCCGGGACAGGGGACTACAATGAGCAGTTCTTC.

The chain links TRBV28 to TRBJ2-7; D is perhaps TRBD2 (6 bases). CDR3 size: 16 residues. Trimming removed 1 base from V and 3 bases from J, with 16 bases in between. Per the germline V gene, CDR1 is MDHEN and CDR2 is SYDVKM. The CDR3 DNA is TGTGCCAGCAGTTTATCCCTCTCGGGAGATTACTACGAGCAGTACTTC. Amino acid sequence: CASSLSLSGDYYEQYF.

This clonotype was counted a few times. This chain joins TRBV6-6 and TRBJ2-1, with TRBD1 identical over 7 bases. The V segment lost 5 bases and the J segment 7 bases; nucleotides outside the gene matches: 8. The CDR3 covers 14 residues. From germline, CDR1 is MNHNY and CDR2 SVGAGI (reference sequence). The CDR3 is CASSDRASLNEQFF. The CDR3 region has the DNA TGTGCCAGCAGTGACAGGGCGTCACTTAATGAGCAGTTCTTC.

A remark on this clonotype: The DNA is left out, because the CDR3 cannot be placed on it with certainty; the CDR3 is given as TCRdb lists it. This chain uses TRBV2 with TRBJ2-2. The CDR3 is 14 residues long, counting both termini. Germline CDR1 and CDR2: SNHLY and FYNNEI. CDR3 amino acids: CASRRTRRAGELFF.

This rearrangement joins TRBV27 to TRBJ2-7, with D possibly TRBD1 on 6 matching bases. V lost 5 bases, J lost 2 bases, and 19 bases lay in between. Per germline, CDR1 MNHEY and CDR2 SMNVEV (reference sequence). This CDR3 is built from 16 residues. The CDR3 DNA sequence: TGTGCCAGCAGTCCTTCAACCGGGACACGCGCCTACGAGCAGTACTTC. The encoded protein is CASSPSTGTRAYEQYF.

This clonotype showed up many times. The chain links TRBV6-5 to TRBJ1-6, with 8 bases aligning to TRBD1. Germline-derived CDR1 and CDR2 are MNHEY and SVGAGI. The CDR3 runs 15 residues. Trimming at V came to 7 bases and at J to 7 bases, leaving 9 bases not matched to a gene. The CDR3 DNA reads as TGTGCCAGCACCCCAAGCAGGGGGCGGAATTCACCCCTCCACTTT. It codes for CASTPSRGRNSPLHF.

This clonotype has ten or more counts. The J gene is TRBJ2-5, the V gene TRBV5-6; possibly TRBD2 for D (6 bases). V dropped 4 bases and J dropped 5 bases, with 12 bases sitting between them. CDR1 and CDR2 (germline): SGHDT, YYEEEE. CDR3 size: 13 residues. As DNA, the CDR3 is TGTGCCAGCAGCCACGGAGGGCCGGAGACCCAGTACTTC. Protein: CASSHGGPETQYF.

By its share, this clonotype is medium-sized. V gene TRBV25-1 combines with J gene TRBJ2-3; 10 bases fit TRBD1. Germline CDR1 MGHDK, CDR2 SYGVNS. V lost 4 bases, J lost 3 bases, and 4 bases stayed unmatched. The CDR3 covers 15 residues. Here the CDR3 reads CASSGWTGGTDTQYF. The CDR3 nucleotides read TGTGCCAGCAGTGGATGGACAGGGGGTACAGATACGCAGTATTTT.

The chain employs TRBV11-1 and TRBJ2-2; D tentatively fits TRBD1 or TRBD2 (5 bases each). The V gene lost 0 bases and the J gene lost 2 bases, with 7 bases spanning the gap. Germline CDR1 is SGHAT and CDR2 is FQDESV (reference sequence). This CDR3 is built from 15 residues. CDR3 sequence: CASSLAGDNTGELFF. DNA for the CDR3: TGTGCCAGCAGCTTAGCGGGGGACAACACCGGGGAGCTGTTTTTT. Looking up the rest from reference TRBV11-1 and TRBJ2-2 gives the full variable domain: EAEVAQSPRYKITEKSQAVAFWCDPISGHATLYWYRQILGQGPELLVQFQDESVVDDSQLPKDRFSAERLKGVDSTLKIQPAELGDSAMYLCASSLAGDNTGELFFGEGSRLTVL.

The sample holds a few counts of this clonotype. This sequence joins TRBV3-1 and TRBJ1-4; a weak D match, TRBD1 (5 bases). V gave up 4 bases and J gave up 6 bases, with 15 bases separating them. This CDR3 contains 15 residues. Germline CDR1 and CDR2: LGHDT and YNNKEL (reference sequence). The DNA of the CDR3 is TGTGCCAGCAGCCCCAGGGCCCGGCCCTATGAAAAACTGTTTTTT. The encoded protein is CASSPRARPYEKLFF.

J is TRBJ2-4 and V is TRBV28; perhaps TRBD1 as D (6 bases). Trimming removed 2 bases at V and 6 bases at J, with 23 bases between. The CDR3 is 18 amino acids. CDR1 is MDHEN, CDR2 SYDVKM, per germline. The DNA for the CDR3 is TGTGCCAGCAGTTTAACGCCAGGTGTCGGGAAAGGGGGAAACATTCAGTACTTC. It translates to CASSLTPGVGKGGNIQYF.

This clonotype was seen repeatedly, ten times or more. The chain has TRBV7-2 and TRBJ1-4; D possibly corresponds to TRBD1 (6 bases). The V gene lost 7 bases and the J gene lost 7 bases, with 16 bases spanning the gap. The germline V gene encodes CDR1 SGHTA and CDR2 FQGNSA. The CDR3 loop spans 14 amino acids. CDR3 nucleotides: TGTGCCAGCACCCCCGGGGGGCGGTTTGAAAAACTGTTTTTT. As protein: CASTPGGRFEKLFF.

This clonotype was counted many times. The chain is built from TRBV20-1 and TRBJ2-7; TRBD2 is a possible D gene (6 bases). Germline CDR1 reads DFQATT; CDR2 reads SNEGSKA (reference sequence). The V and J ends lost 6 bases and 2 bases respectively, with 11 bases between them. The CDR3 has 12 amino acids. The CDR3: CSADRGAYEQYF. CDR3 in DNA: TGCAGTGCCGATCGCGGGGCCTACGAGCAGTACTTC.

There are many counts of this clonotype. V usage is TRBV27 and J usage is TRBJ2-7; perhaps TRBD1 as D (6 bases). CDR1 is MNHEY and CDR2 is SMNVEV in the germline V gene (reference sequence). V lost 1 base, J lost 7 bases, and 17 bases lay in between. The CDR3 spans 15 residues. CDR3 bases: TGTGCCAGCAGTTTATATTTAGGGGGTTTGGAAGAGCAGTACTTC. Translation: CASSLYLGGLEEQYF.

This clonotype was counted at least ten times. The CDR3 is CSGTGWSEQFF. In DNA, the CDR3 is TGCAGCGGGACGGGGTGGAGTGAGCAGTTCTTC. J is TRBJ2-1 and V is TRBV29-1; a weak D match, TRBD2 (5 bases). This CDR3 is 11 amino acids long. Germline values: CDR1 SQVTM, CDR2 ANQGSEA. The V end lost 7 bases, the J end lost 9 bases, and 13 bases lay between the germline ends.

This clonotype was detected ten times or more. This rearrangement joins TRBV29-1 to TRBJ2-5; no firm D call. Looked up from germline, CDR1 is SQVTM and CDR2 is ANQGSEA. The CDR3 covers 12 residues. Trimming stripped 4 bases from V and 5 bases from J, with 11 bases between. CDR3 amino acids: CSVGRFEETQYF. CDR3 bases: TGCAGCGTTGGGCGGTTCGAGGAGACCCAGTACTTC.

The rearrangement links TRBV6-2 or TRBV6-3 to TRBJ2-2; the D is unclear. Germline V CDR1 and CDR2: MNHEY, SVGEGT. The V end was cut by 6 bases, the J end by 6 bases, with 11 bases between. The CDR3 consists of 13 residues. The CDR3 region has the DNA TGTGCCAGCAGCGTCGGGTTGGCCGGGGAGCTGTTTTTT. This gives the protein CASSVGLAGELFF.

The chain couples TRBV28 to TRBJ2-7, with D tentatively TRBD1 (6 bases). CDR1 MDHEN and CDR2 SYDVKM come from the germline V gene. V was trimmed by 10 bases and J by 4 bases, leaving 11 bases between them. This CDR3 is built from 11 residues. The CDR3 protein is CATQDRYEQYF. The CDR3 bases are TGTGCCACCCAGGACAGATACGAGCAGTACTTC.

The table lists this clonotype with many counts. The chain uses TRBV28 and TRBJ2-7; TRBD2 agrees at 9 bases. The J segment lost 5 bases and the V segment lost 11 bases, leaving 13 bases of the junction unmatched. There are 14 residues in the CDR3. Germline assignment: CDR1 MDHEN and CDR2 SYDVKM. The CDR3 region is CAHSLLAGNNEQYF. CDR3 DNA sequence: TGTGCCCACTCCCTGCTAGCGGGGAATAACGAGCAGTACTTC.

In its sample, this clonotype was seen many times. This chain links TRBV11-2 with TRBJ2-7; D is ambiguous. The V end lost 1 base, the J end lost 0 bases, and 19 bases lay between the germline ends. Per germline, CDR1 SGHAT and CDR2 FQNNGV. The CDR3 is 18 amino acids. The CDR3: CASSLVMGRLHLSYEQYF. The DNA for the CDR3 is TGTGCCAGCAGCTTAGTTATGGGTCGACTCCACCTCTCCTACGAGCAGTACTTC.

CDR3 bases: TGTGCCAGCAGCTTAAACGGGGCTTACACAGATACGCAGTATTTT. Its protein product is CASSLNGAYTDTQYF. The V gene is TRBV7-2, the J gene TRBJ2-3; D is possibly TRBD1 or TRBD2 (5 bases each). The CDR3 runs 15 residues. Trimming left V 2 bases short and J 2 bases short, with 11 bases between. Per germline, CDR1 SGHTA and CDR2 FQGNSA.

This clonotype was seen repeatedly, ten times or more. V and J are TRBV6-5 and TRBJ2-4; a possible D gene is TRBD1 (5 bases). The CDR3 is 16 residues long. Germline CDR1 and CDR2: MNHEY and SVGAGI. V gave up 5 bases and J gave up 0 bases, with 14 bases separating them. CDR3 protein: CASSPRTPLAKNIQYF. The DNA of the CDR3 is TGTGCCAGCAGTCCCCGGACACCCCTAGCCAAAAACATTCAGTACTTC.

This clonotype appeared a few times. The chain recombines TRBV27 with TRBJ1-1; the D gene is possibly TRBD1 (5 bases). Trimming shortened V by 3 bases and J by 0 bases, and 11 bases separated the two germline ends. The germline gives CDR1 MNHEY, CDR2 SMNVEV (reference sequence). This CDR3 has 15 residues. The chain's CDR3 is CASSFIGTMNTEAFF. The DNA of the CDR3 is TGTGCCAGCAGTTTTATCGGGACCATGAACACTGAAGCTTTCTTT.